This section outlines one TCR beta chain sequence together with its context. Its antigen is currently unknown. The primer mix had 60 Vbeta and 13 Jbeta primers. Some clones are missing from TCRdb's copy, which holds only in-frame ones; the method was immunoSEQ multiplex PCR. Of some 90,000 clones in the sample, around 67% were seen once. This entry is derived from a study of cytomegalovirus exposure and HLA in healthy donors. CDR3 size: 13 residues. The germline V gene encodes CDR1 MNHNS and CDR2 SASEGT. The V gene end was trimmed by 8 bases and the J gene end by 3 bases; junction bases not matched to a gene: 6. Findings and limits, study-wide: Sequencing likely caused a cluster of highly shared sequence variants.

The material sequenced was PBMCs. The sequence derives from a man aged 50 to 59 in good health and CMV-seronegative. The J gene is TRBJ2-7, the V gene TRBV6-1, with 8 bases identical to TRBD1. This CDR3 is CASSRQGSYEQYF. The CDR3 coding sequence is TGTGCCAGCTCGCGACAGGGGAGCTACGAGCAGTACTTC.